This T cell receptor beta chain originates from a study of blood T cell repertoires in COVID-19. Study-level background: COVID-19 samples, acute and convalescent, were from the United States, Italy and Spain. The cDNA or gDNA used as material had been derived from T cells, B-cell-depleted T cells, or PBMCs.

Original data processing: How many nucleated cells were present was estimated from reference gene primer amplification. The table came from immunoSEQ multiplex PCR; TCRdb's copy has only in-frame clones and leaves some out. V and J calls and clone size are those listed in that table; D and trimming were worked out from the DNA. This sample carries more than 70,000 clones, 75% to 90% of them seen once, and the ten largest clones take about a tenth. CDR1 and CDR2 (germline): SGDLS, YYNGEE. The CDR3 extends over 15 amino acids. The ends lost 4 bases at V and 2 bases at J; junction bases unmatched: 3. This receptor was obtained from a woman between 65 and 79 years old with acute or convalescent COVID-19. The chain employs TRBV9 and TRBJ2-1, with TRBD2 matching 10 bases. The sequencing input was peripheral blood. As DNA, the CDR3 is TGTGCCAGCAGCAACAGCGGGAGGGCCTACAATGAGCAGTTCTTC. Translated, it gives CASSNSGRAYNEQFF.